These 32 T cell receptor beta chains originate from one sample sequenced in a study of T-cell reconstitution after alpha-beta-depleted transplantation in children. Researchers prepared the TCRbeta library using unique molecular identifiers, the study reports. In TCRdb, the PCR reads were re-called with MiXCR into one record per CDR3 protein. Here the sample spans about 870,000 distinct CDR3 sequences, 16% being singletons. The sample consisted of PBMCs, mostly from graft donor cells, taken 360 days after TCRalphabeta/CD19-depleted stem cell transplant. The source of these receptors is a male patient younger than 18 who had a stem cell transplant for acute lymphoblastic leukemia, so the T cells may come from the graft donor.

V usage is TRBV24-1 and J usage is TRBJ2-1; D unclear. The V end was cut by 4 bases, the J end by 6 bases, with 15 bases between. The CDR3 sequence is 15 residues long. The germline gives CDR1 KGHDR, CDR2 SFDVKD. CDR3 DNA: TGTGCCACCAGTGACACTGCCCCTAAGTTCAATGAGCAGTTCTTC. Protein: CATSDTAPKFNEQFF.

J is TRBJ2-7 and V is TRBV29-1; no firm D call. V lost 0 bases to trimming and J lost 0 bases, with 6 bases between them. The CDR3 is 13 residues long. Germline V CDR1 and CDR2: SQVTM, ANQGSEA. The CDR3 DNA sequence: TGCAGCGTTGAAGACGACGGCTCCTACGAGCAGTACTTC. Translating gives CSVEDDGSYEQYF.

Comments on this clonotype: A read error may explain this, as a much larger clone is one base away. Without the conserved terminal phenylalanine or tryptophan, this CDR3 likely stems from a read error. The CDR3 loop is CASSFADRYQETQYV. CDR3 DNA: TGTGCCAGCAGCTTTGCGGACCGATACCAAGAGACCCAGTACGTC. The V gene is TRBV3-1, the J gene TRBJ2-5; D is unclear. The V gene's germline CDR1 is LGHDT and CDR2 YNNKEL (reference sequence). The CDR3 loop spans 15 amino acids. V was clipped by 5 bases and J by 0 bases, with 13 bases between them.

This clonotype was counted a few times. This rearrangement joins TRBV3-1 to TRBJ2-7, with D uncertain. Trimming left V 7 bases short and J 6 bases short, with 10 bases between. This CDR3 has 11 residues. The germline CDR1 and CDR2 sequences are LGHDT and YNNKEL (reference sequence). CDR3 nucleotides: TGTGCCAGCAAAGGATTGGGCGAGCAGTACTTC. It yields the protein CASKGLGEQYF.

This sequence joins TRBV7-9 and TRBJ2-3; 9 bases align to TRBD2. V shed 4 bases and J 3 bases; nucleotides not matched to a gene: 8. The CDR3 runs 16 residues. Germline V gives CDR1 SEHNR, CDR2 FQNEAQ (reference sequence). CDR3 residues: CASSSSSGRSTDTQYF. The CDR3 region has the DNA TGTGCCAGCAGCTCCAGTAGCGGGAGATCAACAGATACGCAGTATTTT. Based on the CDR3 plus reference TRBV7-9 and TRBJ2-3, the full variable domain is DTGVSQNPRHKITKRGQNVTFRCDPISEHNRLYWYRQTLGQGPEFLTYFQNEAQLEKSRLLSDRFSAERPKGSFSTLEIQRTEQGDSAMYLCASSSSSGRSTDTQYFGPGTRLTVL.

The CDR3 here is CASKEGTGANVLTF. DNA for the CDR3: TGCGCCAGCAAAGAGGGGACTGGGGCCAACGTCCTGACTTTC. This chain uses TRBV5-1 with TRBJ2-6, with D perhaps assigned TRBD1 or TRBD2 (5 bases each). Germline CDR1 reads SGHRS; CDR2 reads YFSETQ. Deletions cut 6 bases from V and 2 bases from J, with 9 bases between. This CDR3 spans 14 amino acids.

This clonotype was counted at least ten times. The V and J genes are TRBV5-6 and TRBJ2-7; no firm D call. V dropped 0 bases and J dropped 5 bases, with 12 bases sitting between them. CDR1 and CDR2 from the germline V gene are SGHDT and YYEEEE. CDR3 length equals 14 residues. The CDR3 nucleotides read TGTGCCAGCAGCTTGGCGGAAATATTCGACGAGCAGTACTTC. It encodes CASSLAEIFDEQYF.

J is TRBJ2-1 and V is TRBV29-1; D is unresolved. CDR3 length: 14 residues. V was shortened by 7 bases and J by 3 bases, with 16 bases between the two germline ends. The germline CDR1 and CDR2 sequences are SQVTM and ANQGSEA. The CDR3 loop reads CSARPQFSYNEQFF. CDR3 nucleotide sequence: TGCAGCGCCCGCCCCCAGTTCAGCTACAATGAGCAGTTCTTC.

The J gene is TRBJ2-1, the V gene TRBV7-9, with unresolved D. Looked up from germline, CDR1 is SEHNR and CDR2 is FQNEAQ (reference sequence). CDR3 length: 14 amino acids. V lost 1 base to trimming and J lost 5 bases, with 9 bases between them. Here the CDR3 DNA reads TGTGCCAGCAGCTTAGTACGAGTCCACAATGAGCAGTTCTTC. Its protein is CASSLVRVHNEQFF.

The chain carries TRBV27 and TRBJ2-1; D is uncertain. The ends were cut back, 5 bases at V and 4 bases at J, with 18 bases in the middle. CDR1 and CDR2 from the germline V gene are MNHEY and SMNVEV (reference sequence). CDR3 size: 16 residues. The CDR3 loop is CASSPLWVLGYNEQFF. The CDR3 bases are TGTGCCAGCAGTCCCCTATGGGTCCTGGGATACAATGAGCAGTTCTTC.

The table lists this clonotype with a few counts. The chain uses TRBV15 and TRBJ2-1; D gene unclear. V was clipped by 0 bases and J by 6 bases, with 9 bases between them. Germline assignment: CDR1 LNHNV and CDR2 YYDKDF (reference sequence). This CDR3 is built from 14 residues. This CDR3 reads CATSRDRRSNEQFF. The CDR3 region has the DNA TGTGCCACCAGCAGAGATCGTCGGAGCAATGAGCAGTTCTTC.

DNA for the CDR3: TGTGCCAGCAGCAGGACTGGGAGGCTAGCATTTAGCACAGATACGCAGTATTTT. As protein: CASSRTGRLAFSTDTQYF. The V call is TRBV11-2, the J call TRBJ2-3; possible D gene TRBD2, 6 bases. Trimming removed 5 bases at V and 0 bases at J, with 21 bases between. The CDR3 sequence is 18 residues long. Looked up from germline, CDR1 is SGHAT and CDR2 is FQNNGV.

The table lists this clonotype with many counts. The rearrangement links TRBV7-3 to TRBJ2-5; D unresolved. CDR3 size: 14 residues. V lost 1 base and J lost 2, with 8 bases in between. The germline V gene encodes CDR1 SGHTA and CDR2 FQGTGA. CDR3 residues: CASSLNGFQETQYF. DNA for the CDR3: TGTGCCAGCAGCTTAAACGGCTTTCAAGAGACCCAGTACTTC.

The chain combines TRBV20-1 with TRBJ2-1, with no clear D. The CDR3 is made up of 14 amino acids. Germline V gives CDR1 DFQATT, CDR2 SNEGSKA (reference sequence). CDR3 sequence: CCASRLQMGNEQFF. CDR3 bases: TGCTGCGCTAGTCGGCTGCAAATGGGCAATGAGCAGTTCTTC.

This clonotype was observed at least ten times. The CDR3 sequence is CASTPLTTGELFF. CDR3 in DNA: TGTGCCAGCACCCCCCTAACCACCGGGGAGCTGTTTTTT. The rearrangement joins TRBV27 to TRBJ2-2; unclear D gene. V lost 7 bases, J lost 4 bases, and 10 bases lay in between. The CDR3 is 13 amino acids. Germline V gives CDR1 MNHEY, CDR2 SMNVEV (reference sequence).

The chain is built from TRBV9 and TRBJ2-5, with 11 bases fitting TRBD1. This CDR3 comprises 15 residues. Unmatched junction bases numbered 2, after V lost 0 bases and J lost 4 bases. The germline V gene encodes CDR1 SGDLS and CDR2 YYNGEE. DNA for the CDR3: TGTGCCAGCAGCGTAGAGGACAGGGGGCTAGAGACCCAGTACTTC. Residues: CASSVEDRGLETQYF.

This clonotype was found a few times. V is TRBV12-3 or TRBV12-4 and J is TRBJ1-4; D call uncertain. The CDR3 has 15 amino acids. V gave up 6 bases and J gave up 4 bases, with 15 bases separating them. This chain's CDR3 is CASRPPGGHNEKLFF. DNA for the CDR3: TGTGCCAGCAGACCTCCGGGCGGTCATAATGAAAAACTGTTTTTT.

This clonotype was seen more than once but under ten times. CDR3 region: CASSDGQGVLDRGYTF. As DNA, the CDR3 is TGTGCCAGCAGCGACGGACAGGGAGTTTTGGATCGTGGCTACACCTTC. The rearrangement links TRBV7-9 to TRBJ1-2, with 8 nucleotides matching TRBD1. This CDR3 is built from 16 residues. V gave up 5 bases and J gave up 7 bases; unmatched junction bases: 15. Germline V gene lookup returns CDR1 SEHNR and CDR2 FQNEAQ (reference sequence).

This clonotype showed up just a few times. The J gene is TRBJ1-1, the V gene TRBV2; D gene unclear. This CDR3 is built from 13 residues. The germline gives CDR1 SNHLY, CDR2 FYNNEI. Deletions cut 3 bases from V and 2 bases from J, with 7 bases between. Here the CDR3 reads CASSEPINTEAFF. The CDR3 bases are TGTGCCAGCAGTGAGCCGATTAACACTGAAGCTTTCTTT.

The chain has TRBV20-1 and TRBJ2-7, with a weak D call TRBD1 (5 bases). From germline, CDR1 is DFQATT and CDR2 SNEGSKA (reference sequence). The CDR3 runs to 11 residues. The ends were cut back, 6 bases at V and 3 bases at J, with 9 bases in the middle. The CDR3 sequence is CSANTGYEQYF. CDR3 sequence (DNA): TGCAGTGCGAATACAGGCTACGAGCAGTACTTC.

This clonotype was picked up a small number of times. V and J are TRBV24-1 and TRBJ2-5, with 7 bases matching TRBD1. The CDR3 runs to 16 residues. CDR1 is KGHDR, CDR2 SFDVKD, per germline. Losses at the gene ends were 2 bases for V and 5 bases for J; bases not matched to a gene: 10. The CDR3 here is CATSDSSDRRSETQYF. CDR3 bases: TGTGCCACCAGTGATTCTTCGGACAGGAGGTCCGAGACCCAGTACTTC.

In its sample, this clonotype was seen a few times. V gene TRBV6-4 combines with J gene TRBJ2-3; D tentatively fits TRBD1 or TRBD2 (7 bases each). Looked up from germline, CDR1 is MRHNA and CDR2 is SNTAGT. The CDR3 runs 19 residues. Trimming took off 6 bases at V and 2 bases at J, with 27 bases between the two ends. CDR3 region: CASSDMGTAREWATDTQYF. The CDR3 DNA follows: TGTGCCAGCAGCGACATGGGGACAGCGCGGGAGTGGGCCACAGATACGCAGTATTTT.

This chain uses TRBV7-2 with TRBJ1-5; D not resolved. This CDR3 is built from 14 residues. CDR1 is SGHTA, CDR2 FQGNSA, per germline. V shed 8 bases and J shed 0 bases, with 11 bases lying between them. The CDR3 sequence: CASAWSHSNQPQHF. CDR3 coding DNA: TGTGCCAGCGCCTGGTCTCATAGCAATCAGCCCCAGCATTTT. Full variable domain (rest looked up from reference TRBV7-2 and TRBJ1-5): GAGVSQSPSNKVTEKGKDVELRCDPISGHTALYWYRQSLGQGLEFLIYFQGNSAPDKSGLPSDRFSAERTGGSVSTLTIQRTQQEDSAVYLCASAWSHSNQPQHFGDGTRLSIL.

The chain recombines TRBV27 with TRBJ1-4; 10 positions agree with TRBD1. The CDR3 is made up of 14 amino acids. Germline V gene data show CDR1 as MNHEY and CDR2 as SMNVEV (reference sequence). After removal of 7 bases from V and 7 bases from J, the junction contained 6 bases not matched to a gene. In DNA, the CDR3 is TGTGCCAGCACCGCGGGGGACAGGGGTGAAAAACTGTTTTTT. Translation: CASTAGDRGEKLFF.

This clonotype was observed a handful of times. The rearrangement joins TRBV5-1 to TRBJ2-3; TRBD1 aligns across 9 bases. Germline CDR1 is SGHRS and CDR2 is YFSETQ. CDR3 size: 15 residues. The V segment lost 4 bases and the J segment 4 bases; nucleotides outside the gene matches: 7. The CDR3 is CASSSTGQGSDTQYF. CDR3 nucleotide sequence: TGCGCCAGCAGCAGTACGGGACAGGGCTCAGATACGCAGTATTTT.

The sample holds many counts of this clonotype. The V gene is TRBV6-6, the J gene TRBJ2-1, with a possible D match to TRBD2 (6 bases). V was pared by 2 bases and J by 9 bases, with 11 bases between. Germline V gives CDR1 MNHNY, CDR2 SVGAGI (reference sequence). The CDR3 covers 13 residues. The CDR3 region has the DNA TGTGCCAGCAGTTACGCGGGAATGGGTGAGCAGTTCTTC. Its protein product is CASSYAGMGEQFF.

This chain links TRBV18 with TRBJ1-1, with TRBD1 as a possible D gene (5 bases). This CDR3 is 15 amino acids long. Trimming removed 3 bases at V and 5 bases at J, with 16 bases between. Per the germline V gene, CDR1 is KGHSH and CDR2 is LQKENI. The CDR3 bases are TGTGCCAGCTCACCTAAGGAAGGGGTTGGGACTGAAGCTTTCTTT. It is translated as CASSPKEGVGTEAFF.

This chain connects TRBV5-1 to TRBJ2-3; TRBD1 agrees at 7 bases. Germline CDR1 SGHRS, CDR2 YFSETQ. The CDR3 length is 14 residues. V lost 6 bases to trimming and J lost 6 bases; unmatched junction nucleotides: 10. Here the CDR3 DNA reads TGCGCCAGCACCCTGACAGGGACCGTCGATACGCAGTATTTT. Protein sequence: CASTLTGTVDTQYF. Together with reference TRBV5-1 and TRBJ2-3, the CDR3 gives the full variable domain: KAGVTQTPRYLIKTRGQQVTLSCSPISGHRSVSWYQQTPGQGLQFLFEYFSETQRNKGNFPGRFSGRQFSNSRSEMNVSTLELGDSALYLCASTLTGTVDTQYFGPGTRLTVL.

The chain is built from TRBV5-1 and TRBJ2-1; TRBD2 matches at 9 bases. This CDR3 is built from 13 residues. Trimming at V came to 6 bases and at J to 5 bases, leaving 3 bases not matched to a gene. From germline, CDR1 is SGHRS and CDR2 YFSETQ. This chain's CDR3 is CASMAGGNNEQFF. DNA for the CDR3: TGCGCCAGCATGGCGGGAGGGAACAATGAGCAGTTCTTC. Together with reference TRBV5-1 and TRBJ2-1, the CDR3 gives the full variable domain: KAGVTQTPRYLIKTRGQQVTLSCSPISGHRSVSWYQQTPGQGLQFLFEYFSETQRNKGNFPGRFSGRQFSNSRSEMNVSTLELGDSALYLCASMAGGNNEQFFGPGTRLTVL.

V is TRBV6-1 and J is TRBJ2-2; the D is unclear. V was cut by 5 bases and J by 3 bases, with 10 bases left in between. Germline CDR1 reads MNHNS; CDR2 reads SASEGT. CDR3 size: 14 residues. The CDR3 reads CASSPGPHTGELFF. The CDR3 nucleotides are TGTGCCAGCAGTCCCGGGCCGCACACCGGGGAGCTGTTTTTT.

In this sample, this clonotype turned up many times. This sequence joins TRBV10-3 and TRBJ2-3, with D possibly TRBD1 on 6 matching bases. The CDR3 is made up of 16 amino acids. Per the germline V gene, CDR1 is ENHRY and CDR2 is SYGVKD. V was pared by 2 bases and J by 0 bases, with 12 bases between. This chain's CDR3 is CAISEPGRGSTDTQYF. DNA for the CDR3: TGTGCCATCAGTGAGCCGGGCAGGGGAAGCACAGATACGCAGTATTTT.

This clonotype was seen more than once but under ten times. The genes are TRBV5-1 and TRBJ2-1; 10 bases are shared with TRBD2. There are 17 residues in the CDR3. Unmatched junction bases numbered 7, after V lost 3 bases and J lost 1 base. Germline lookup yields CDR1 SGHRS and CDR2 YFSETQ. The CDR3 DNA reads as TGCGCCAGCAGCTGGGCCCCTAGCGGGAGTTCCTACAATGAGCAGTTCTTC. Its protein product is CASSWAPSGSSYNEQFF.